This T cell receptor (beta chain) was recovered during a study of T cells in Graves' hyperthyroidism and ophthalmopathy. The investigators amplified TCR beta CDR3 regions from RNA transcripts. When the TCR CDR3 underwent first-round RT-PCR, the HTBI primer set was used. Via MiXCR, TCRdb re-called the multiplex PCR reads, giving one row per CDR3 protein. The data contain about 560,000 distinct CDR3 sequences, around 45% of them singletons. On the basis of clinical symptoms, serum thyroxine and TRAb, thyroid ultrasound and orbital computed tomography, diagnoses were made. Whole-study results and caveats: Ophthalmopathy and stable hyperthyroidism were separated by a 13 V-J model.

In this sample, this clonotype turned up a few times. Its cognate antigen is unknown. Germline V lookup: CDR1 DFQATT, CDR2 SNEGSKA (reference sequence). Trimming stripped 1 base from V and 0 bases from J, with 12 bases between. The CDR3 has 15 amino acids. The chain couples TRBV20-1 to TRBJ1-1; D is perhaps TRBD1 (5 bases). Material: peripheral blood or thyroid tissue (not recorded which). This TCR derives from a woman aged 18 to 35 with Graves' hyperthyroidism. The CDR3 DNA reads as TGCAGTGCTAGAGCCAGCCCACAGGTGAACACTGAAGCTTTCTTT. Residues: CSARASPQVNTEAFF.